These 29 T cell receptor beta chains were sequenced from one sample in a study of blood T cell repertoires in COVID-19. The table came from immunoSEQ multiplex PCR; TCRdb's copy has only in-frame clones and leaves some out. The profile shows 150,000 to 200,000 clones, more than 75% of them singletons. Sequenced sample: peripheral blood. The receptors come from a woman aged 70-85 years with COVID-19, enrolled during active disease.

The rearrangement uses TRBV7-8 and TRBJ2-7, with 10 nucleotides matching TRBD2. V gave up 4 bases and J gave up 2 bases; unmatched junction bases: 8. CDR1 is SGHVS, CDR2 FQNEAQ, per germline. This CDR3 spans 16 amino acids. In nucleotides, the CDR3 is TGTGCCAGCAGCTCCCCAGCGGGAGGGCTTGCCTACGAGCAGTACTTC. This encodes CASSSPAGGLAYEQYF. Drawing the rest from reference TRBV7-8 and TRBJ2-7, the complete variable domain is GAGVSQSPRYKVAKRGQDVALRCDPISGHVSLFWYQQALGQGPEFLTYFQNEAQLDKSGLPSDRFFAERPEGSVSTLKIQRTQQEDSAVYLCASSSPAGGLAYEQYFGPGTRLTVT.

The chain carries TRBV7-9 and TRBJ2-7; the match to TRBD1 covers 7 bases. Germline lookup yields CDR1 SEHNR and CDR2 FQNEAQ (reference sequence). This CDR3 spans 15 amino acids. V lost 5 bases, J lost 2 bases, and 9 bases stayed unmatched. The CDR3, as DNA: TGTGCCAGCAGCGACGACAGGGCGAGAGCCTACGAGCAGTACTTC. Encoded protein: CASSDDRARAYEQYF.

About this clone: An end of the junction does not agree with germline; a read error may underlie this. The J gene is TRBJ2-5, the V gene TRBV5-5, with 11 bases identical to TRBD2. The length of the CDR3 is 15 residues. Germline V CDR1 and CDR2: SGHKS, YYEKEE (reference sequence). CDR3: CASSHTTSGRLGHHF. The CDR3 DNA is TGTGCCAGCAGCCACACAACTAGCGGGAGATTGGGGCACCACTTC.

V is TRBV28 and J is TRBJ1-1; D gene unclear. Trimming took off 2 bases at V and 2 bases at J, with 15 bases between the two ends. The CDR3 runs 16 residues. Germline CDR1 and CDR2: MDHEN and SYDVKM. CDR3 residues: CASSLIHRKYNTEAFF. The CDR3 DNA is TGTGCCAGCAGTTTAATTCACAGAAAGTACAACACTGAAGCTTTCTTT. Full variable domain (rest looked up from reference TRBV28 and TRBJ1-1): DVKVTQSSRYLVKRTGEKVFLECVQDMDHENMFWYRQDPGLGLRLIYFSYDVKMKEKGDIPEGYSVSREKKERFSLILESASTNQTSMYLCASSLIHRKYNTEAFFGQGTRLTVV.

The chain links TRBV5-1 to TRBJ2-7; 7 bases line up with TRBD1. The germline V gene has CDR1 SGHRS and CDR2 YFSETQ. Trimming at V came to 5 bases and at J to 3 bases, leaving 5 bases not matched to a gene. The CDR3 contains 13 residues. The DNA for the CDR3 is TGCGCCAGCAGTCGACAGGGTTACTACGAGCAGTACTTC. Its translation is CASSRQGYYEQYF.

This chain uses TRBV6-5 with TRBJ2-5, with 7 bases matching TRBD1. Germline V gene lookup returns CDR1 MNHEY and CDR2 SVGAGI. This CDR3 contains 15 residues. V was clipped by 7 bases and J by 0 bases; unmatched bases: 8. The CDR3 loop reads CASNRDRLYQETQYF. In DNA form, the CDR3 reads TGTGCCAGCAACCGGGACAGATTATACCAAGAGACCCAGTACTTC.

The rearrangement joins TRBV2 to TRBJ2-5, with a possible D match to TRBD1 (5 bases). CDR1 and CDR2 from the germline V gene are SNHLY and FYNNEI. The CDR3 is 12 residues long. V dropped 2 bases and J dropped 5 bases, with 6 bases sitting between them. The CDR3: CASSEQGETQYF. The CDR3 DNA reads as TGTGCCAGCAGTGAACAGGGTGAGACCCAGTACTTC. Based on the CDR3 plus reference TRBV2 and TRBJ2-5, the full variable domain is EPEVTQTPSHQVTQMGQEVILRCVPISNHLYFYWYRQILGQKVEFLVSFYNNEISEKSEIFDDQFSVERPDGSNFTLKIRSTKLEDSAMYFCASSEQGETQYFGPGTRLLVL.

The chain is built from TRBV7-6 and TRBJ2-2; maybe TRBD2 (5 bases). V lost 5 bases to trimming and J lost 8 bases, with 15 bases between them. Germline loops: CDR1 SGHVS, CDR2 FNYEAQ. There are 14 residues in the CDR3. CDR3 coding DNA: TGTGCCAGCAGCCCGGACTCTATTGGGGGGGAGCTGTTTTTT. Its protein is CASSPDSIGGELFF. Full variable domain (outside the CDR3, taken from reference TRBV7-6 and TRBJ2-2): GAGVSQSPRYKVTKRGQDVALRCDPISGHVSLYWYRQALGQGPEFLTYFNYEAQQDKSGLPNDRFSAERPEGSISTLTIQRTEQRDSAMYRCASSPDSIGGELFFGEGSRLTVL.

This chain links TRBV11-1 with TRBJ1-2; TRBD1 agrees at 7 bases. The V gene's germline CDR1 is SGHAT and CDR2 FQDESV (reference sequence). Germline trimming cut 4 bases from V and 3 bases from J; bases unmatched to any gene: 2. The CDR3 has 13 amino acids. Here the CDR3 DNA reads TGTGCCAGCAGCTCCGGGACAGACTATGGCTACACCTTC. Its translation: CASSSGTDYGYTF.

This rearrangement joins TRBV27 to TRBJ2-5, with 10 bases lining up with TRBD1. This CDR3 has 18 residues. Germline CDR1 and CDR2: MNHEY and SMNVEV (reference sequence). Losses at the gene ends were 4 bases for V and 5 bases for J; bases not matched to a gene: 16. The CDR3 bases are TGTGCCAGCAGTTCCCGGGACAGGGGTTTGGGCAGGTGGGAGACCCAGTACTTC. It is translated as CASSSRDRGLGRWETQYF.

V usage is TRBV27 and J usage is TRBJ2-3, with D unresolved. Trimming pared 3 bases from V and 0 bases from J, leaving 7 bases between. The CDR3 totals 14 residues. CDR1 MNHEY and CDR2 SMNVEV come from the germline V gene (reference sequence). CDR3: CASSFSTSTDTQYF. The DNA of the CDR3 is TGTGCCAGCAGTTTTTCGACTAGCACAGATACGCAGTATTTT.

J is TRBJ2-3 and V is TRBV28; perhaps TRBD1 as D (6 bases). Germline CDR1 MDHEN, CDR2 SYDVKM. This CDR3 has 15 amino acids. The ends were cut back, 4 bases at V and 1 base at J, with 12 bases in the middle. CDR3 DNA sequence: TGTGCCAGCAGTTCCTCAGGGGAAGGCACAGATACGCAGTATTTT. The encoded protein is CASSSSGEGTDTQYF. Supplemented by reference TRBV28 and TRBJ2-3, the full variable domain reads DVKVTQSSRYLVKRTGEKVFLECVQDMDHENMFWYRQDPGLGLRLIYFSYDVKMKEKGDIPEGYSVSREKKERFSLILESASTNQTSMYLCASSSSGEGTDTQYFGPGTRLTVL.

In its sample, this clone was seen once. The genes are TRBV28 and TRBJ1-2, with 7 bases aligning to TRBD1. The germline V gene encodes CDR1 MDHEN and CDR2 SYDVKM. Germline trimming cut 6 bases from V and 8 bases from J; bases unmatched to any gene: 12. The CDR3 has 14 amino acids. CDR3 coding DNA: TGTGCCAGCAGCCCCCCAGACAGGGTTCGGGGCTACACCTTC. This translates into CASSPPDRVRGYTF.

The chain combines TRBV7-9 with TRBJ2-1; D may be TRBD2 (5 bases). Trimming shortened V by 5 bases and J by 7 bases, and 15 bases separated the two germline ends. CDR3 length: 14 amino acids. The V gene's germline CDR1 is SEHNR and CDR2 FQNEAQ (reference sequence). Here the CDR3 reads CASSPMGDPNEQFF. In DNA form, the CDR3 reads TGTGCCAGCAGCCCGATGGGAGATCCTAATGAGCAGTTCTTC.

This chain joins TRBV2 and TRBJ2-1; 7 bases fit TRBD1. CDR1 and CDR2 from the germline V gene are SNHLY and FYNNEI. The CDR3 extends over 14 amino acids. V gave up 7 bases and J gave up 7 bases; unmatched junction bases: 10. This chain's CDR3 is CASTPAYRGNEQFF. In DNA, the CDR3 is TGTGCCAGCACCCCGGCTTACAGGGGTAATGAGCAGTTCTTC. The entire variable domain, with the rest obtained from reference TRBV2 and TRBJ2-1, is as follows: EPEVTQTPSHQVTQMGQEVILRCVPISNHLYFYWYRQILGQKVEFLVSFYNNEISEKSEIFDDQFSVERPDGSNFTLKIRSTKLEDSAMYFCASTPAYRGNEQFFGPGTRLTVL.

The chain links TRBV2 to TRBJ2-7, with TRBD2 identical over 7 bases. J gave up 4 bases and V 7 bases, and 10 bases lay outside the gene matches. Looked up from germline, CDR1 is SNHLY and CDR2 is FYNNEI. There are 14 residues in the CDR3. CDR3 sequence (DNA): TGTGCCAGCACAGAGCGGGACGTCGGGTACGAGCAGTACTTC. Its protein is CASTERDVGYEQYF.

This chain connects TRBV2 to TRBJ1-1; D might be TRBD1 (6 bases). There are 14 residues in the CDR3. Germline assignment: CDR1 SNHLY and CDR2 FYNNEI. With 4 bases removed from V and 7 bases from J, the gap between germline ends came to 16 bases. CDR3 protein: CASSGLVRGGEAFF. The CDR3 DNA reads TGTGCCAGCAGTGGATTAGTCAGGGGTGGTGAAGCTTTCTTT.

This clone came up a few times. Distinct nucleotide sequences in the sample also encode this CDR3. The rearrangement links TRBV5-1 to TRBJ1-6; tentatively, D is TRBD1 (6 bases). Germline V gene sequence: CDR1 SGHRS, CDR2 YFSETQ. V was clipped by 0 bases and J by 5 bases, with 6 bases between them. CDR3 length equals 14 residues. CDR3 sequence reads: CASSLAGDNSPLHF. The CDR3 coding sequence is TGCGCCAGCAGCTTGGCAGGGGATAATTCACCCCTCCACTTT.

V usage is TRBV24-1 and J usage is TRBJ2-7; TRBD2 aligns across 7 bases. V was clipped by 7 bases and J by 5 bases; unmatched bases: 16. The CDR3 is 16 amino acids. Germline V gene data show CDR1 as KGHDR and CDR2 as SFDVKD. The CDR3 DNA is TGTGCCACCAGCGATCATCTCAGGACGGCGGGGGACGAGCAGTACTTC. It yields the protein CATSDHLRTAGDEQYF.

The chain is built from TRBV19 and TRBJ2-1; D uncertain. Trimming took 9 bases from V and 5 from J, leaving 17 bases between them. Looked up from germline, CDR1 is LNHDA and CDR2 is SQIVND (reference sequence). The CDR3 totals 14 residues. As DNA, the CDR3 is TGTGCCAGCCCCCCCCCGATAGAGAACAATGAGCAGTTCTTC. It codes for CASPPPIENNEQFF.

This chain connects TRBV12-3 or TRBV12-4 to TRBJ2-1; D may be TRBD2 (6 bases). With 3 bases removed from V and 12 bases from J, the gap between germline ends came to 9 bases. The CDR3 is 11 residues long. CDR3 in amino acids: CASSFGGRQFF. DNA for the CDR3: TGTGCCAGCAGTTTTGGGGGGAGGCAGTTCTTC.

The V and J genes are TRBV6-5 and TRBJ1-4; D remains ambiguous. Trimming shortened V by 6 bases and J by 0 bases, and 11 bases separated the two germline ends. Germline V gene lookup returns CDR1 MNHEY and CDR2 SVGAGI. The CDR3 has 15 residues. CDR3 DNA sequence: TGTGCCAGCAGCCGTTTGAGAACAACTAATGAAAAACTGTTTTTT. Amino acids: CASSRLRTTNEKLFF.

J is TRBJ2-3 and V is TRBV28; D perhaps matches TRBD1 (6 bases). The germline V gene has CDR1 MDHEN and CDR2 SYDVKM. V was cut by 5 bases and J by 3 bases, with 15 bases left in between. The CDR3 runs to 15 residues. The CDR3 bases are TGTGCCAGCAGTCCCCACAGGGTAGGGACAGATACGCAGTATTTT. This sequence encodes CASSPHRVGTDTQYF.

CDR3 DNA: TGTGCCAGCAGCCTCGCCCAGGGTCAAGGCTACACCTTC. Its translation is CASSLAQGQGYTF. The V gene is TRBV27, the J gene TRBJ1-2, with a weak D call TRBD1 (5 bases). The CDR3 is 13 amino acids. V was cut by 6 bases and J by 8 bases, with 16 bases left in between. Germline V gene data show CDR1 as MNHEY and CDR2 as SMNVEV (reference sequence).

J is TRBJ2-5 and V is TRBV27; D gene uncertain. V gave up 5 bases and J gave up 4 bases, with 8 bases separating them. The CDR3 consists of 12 residues. Germline CDR1 reads MNHEY; CDR2 reads SMNVEV (reference sequence). CDR3 nucleotides: TGTGCCAGCAGTAATACGAGAGAGACCCAGTACTTC. This translates into CASSNTRETQYF.

This clone was counted between two and nine times. The chain has TRBV28 and TRBJ1-1; 8 positions agree with TRBD1. The germline V gene has CDR1 MDHEN and CDR2 SYDVKM. The ends lost 3 bases at V and 3 bases at J; junction bases unmatched: 3. This CDR3 spans 14 amino acids. CDR3 DNA sequence: TGTGCCAGCAGTTTCCAGGGGGCGGACACTGAAGCTTTCTTT. Amino acids: CASSFQGADTEAFF.

The chain joins TRBV19 to TRBJ1-5, with TRBD1 matching over 8 bases. The ends lost 5 bases at V and 2 bases at J; junction bases unmatched: 8. In germline, CDR1 is LNHDA, CDR2 SQIVND (reference sequence). This CDR3 region has 16 residues. The CDR3 protein is CASSHLDRGGNQPQHF. The CDR3 DNA reads TGTGCCAGTAGTCACCTCGACAGGGGCGGCAATCAGCCCCAGCATTTT.

This sequence joins TRBV28 and TRBJ1-5; 7 bases line up with TRBD1. Losses at the gene ends were 6 bases for V and 5 bases for J; bases not matched to a gene: 10. The germline V gene has CDR1 MDHEN and CDR2 SYDVKM. There are 15 residues in the CDR3. The CDR3 sequence: CASRTGDSRYQPQHF. CDR3 sequence (DNA): TGTGCCAGCAGAACCGGGGACAGCAGGTATCAGCCCCAGCATTTT.

The rearrangement links TRBV7-9 to TRBJ2-1; 8 bases map to TRBD2. This CDR3 contains 16 residues. CDR1 is SEHNR and CDR2 is FQNEAQ in the germline V gene (reference sequence). The trim removed 4 bases at V and 4 bases at J, leaving 9 bases unmatched. This chain's CDR3 is CASSSPGVAGYNEQFF. In DNA form, the CDR3 reads TGTGCCAGCAGCTCCCCCGGGGTAGCGGGATACAATGAGCAGTTCTTC.